The rows below give T cell receptor beta chains drawn from one sample of a study of T cells in Graves' hyperthyroidism and ophthalmopathy. One entry per CDR3 protein, called by TCRdb with MiXCR from the multiplex PCR reads. The table includes some 200,000 distinct CDR3 sequences, 17% detected once. Sequencing was performed on blood. These receptor sequences come from a middle-aged man with Graves' hyperthyroidism. CDR3s include the opening cysteine and the closing phenylalanine or tryptophan. Fields, in order: J gene, D gene, V gene, clone size, CDR3 protein, CDR3 DNA. A D gene is named only where the DNA matches it firmly. Where a row states a size, it is once, few, many or the class of an expanded clone; other rows omit it.

J: TRBJ2-5
D: -
V: TRBV20-1
size: -
CDR3: CSARDRLVSQETQYF
DNA: TGCAGTGCTAGAGATCGTCTAGTCAGTCAAGAGACCCAGTACTTC

J: TRBJ2-5
D: -
V: TRBV20-1
size: many
CDR3: CSATQGSRQETQYF
DNA: TGCAGTGCAACTCAGGGTTCTAGGCAAGAGACCCAGTACTTC

J: TRBJ2-4
D: TRBD1
V: TRBV4-1
size: -
CDR3: CASSHGQGTAKNIQYF
DNA: TGCGCCAGCAGCCACGGACAGGGAACGGCCAAAAACATTCAGTACTTC

J: TRBJ2-1
D: -
V: TRBV28
size: many
CDR3: CASSPPGANGENEQFF
DNA: TGTGCCAGCAGTCCGCCCGGGGCAAACGGAGAGAATGAGCAGTTCTTC

J: TRBJ2-3
D: -
V: TRBV11-3
size: many
CDR3: CASSLMGGITDTQYF
DNA: TGTGCCAGCAGCTTAATGGGGGGCATCACAGATACGCAGTATTTT

J: TRBJ1-2
D: -
V: TRBV28
size: -
CDR3: CASSFRGLPDGYTF
DNA: TGTGCCAGCAGTTTCCGCGGGCTTCCCGATGGCTACACCTTC

J: TRBJ2-7
D: TRBD2
V: TRBV5-1
size: -
CDR3: CASSPTGGPSREQYF
DNA: TGCGCCAGCAGCCCAACGGGAGGGCCCTCTCGTGAGCAGTACTTC

J: TRBJ1-3
D: -
V: TRBV6-1
size: few
CDR3: CATRRDNSGNTIYF
DNA: TGTGCCACTCGCCGGGACAACTCTGGAAACACCATATATTTT

J: TRBJ2-7
D: TRBD2
V: TRBV29-1
size: few
CDR3: CSVEGGLAGEGEQYF
DNA: TGCAGCGTTGAAGGGGGACTAGCGGGAGAAGGCGAGCAGTACTTC

J: TRBJ1-1
D: TRBD1
V: TRBV10-2
size: few
CDR3: CASSHRQGAGPEAFF
DNA: TGCGCCAGCAGCCATAGACAGGGAGCGGGGCCTGAAGCTTTCTTT

J: TRBJ2-7
D: TRBD1
V: TRBV14
size: many
CDR3: CASSLGDSFFYEQYF
DNA: TGTGCCAGCAGCCTAGGGGACAGCTTCTTCTACGAGCAGTACTTC

J: TRBJ1-1
D: -
V: TRBV7-9
size: -
CDR3: CASSIATRGGKAFF
DNA: TGTGCCAGCAGCATAGCTACTAGGGGGGGAAAAGCTTTCTTT

J: TRBJ2-1
D: TRBD1
V: TRBV18
size: many
CDR3: CASSPDRKGNEQFF
DNA: TGTGCCAGCTCACCGGACAGGAAAGGGAATGAGCAGTTCTTC

J: TRBJ2-3
D: -
V: TRBV5-1
size: many
CDR3: CASSPGGREATDTQYF
DNA: TGCGCCAGCAGCCCCGGGGGGCGAGAGGCCACAGATACGCAGTATTTT

J: TRBJ1-6
D: -
V: TRBV9
size: -
CDR3: CASNKGNYNSPLHF
DNA: TGTGCCAGCAACAAGGGAAACTATAATTCACCCCTCCACTTT

J: TRBJ1-1
D: -
V: TRBV11-3
size: many
CDR3: CASSVTQGYTEAFF
DNA: TGTGCCAGCAGCGTCACGCAGGGGTACACTGAAGCTTTCTTT

J: TRBJ1-1
D: -
V: TRBV6-1
size: few
CDR3: CASSDRGEAFF
DNA: TGTGCCAGCAGTGACAGGGGAGAAGCTTTCTTT

J: TRBJ2-5
D: -
V: TRBV6-1
size: many
CDR3: CASSNFYRQETQYF
DNA: TGTGCCAGCAGTAACTTTTACAGGCAAGAGACCCAGTACTTC

J: TRBJ1-3
D: TRBD1
V: TRBV28
size: many
CDR3: CASKGGRWTIYF
DNA: TGTGCCAGCAAAGGGGGCCGATGGACCATATATTTT

J: TRBJ2-7
D: TRBD1
V: TRBV2
size: -
CDR3: CASIREVGTGLEQYF
DNA: TGTGCCAGCATTCGAGAGGTTGGGACAGGTCTCGAGCAGTACTTC

J: TRBJ2-3
D: TRBD1
V: TRBV7-2
size: -
CDR3: CASSLVGQGVDTQYF
DNA: TGTGCCAGCAGCTTAGTAGGACAGGGGGTTGATACGCAGTATTTT

J: TRBJ2-3
D: TRBD2
V: TRBV12-3/TRBV12-4
size: many
CDR3: CASSFGGLAETGDTQYF
DNA: TGTGCCAGCAGTTTTGGGGGACTAGCGGAGACCGGAGATACGCAGTATTTT

J: TRBJ2-1
D: TRBD2
V: TRBV2
size: many
CDR3: CASRERLAGVWEQFF
DNA: TGTGCCAGTAGGGAGAGGCTAGCGGGAGTATGGGAGCAGTTCTTC

J: TRBJ2-7
D: TRBD1
V: TRBV5-1
size: -
CDR3: CASSLLGQGAHEQYF
DNA: TGCGCCAGCAGTCTATTGGGACAGGGAGCCCACGAGCAGTACTTC

J: TRBJ2-1
D: TRBD2
V: TRBV20-1
size: -
CDR3: CSAGGRVAGAYNEQFF
DNA: TGCAGTGCTGGGGGAAGAGTAGCGGGAGCCTACAATGAGCAGTTCTTC

J: TRBJ1-1
D: -
V: TRBV29-1
size: -
CDR3: CSVDSGDTEAFF
DNA: TGCAGCGTTGACTCAGGGGACACTGAAGCTTTCTTT

J: TRBJ1-4
D: TRBD1
V: TRBV5-1
size: -
CDR3: CASSLTGGGNEKLFF
DNA: TGCGCCAGCAGCTTGACAGGGGGCGGTAATGAAAAACTGTTTTTT

J: TRBJ1-1
D: -
V: TRBV2
size: many
CDR3: CASSDGPMNTEAFF
DNA: TGTGCCAGCAGTGACGGACCAATGAACACTGAAGCTTTCTTT

J: TRBJ2-7
D: TRBD1
V: TRBV4-2
size: -
CDR3: CASSQEGQIPGAYEQYF
DNA: TGTGCCAGCAGCCAAGAGGGACAGATCCCTGGGGCCTACGAGCAGTACTTC

J: TRBJ1-1
D: -
V: TRBV7-9
size: many
CDR3: CASSLARGMNTEAFF
DNA: TGTGCCAGCAGCTTAGCACGGGGAATGAACACTGAAGCTTTCTTT

J: TRBJ2-1
D: -
V: TRBV11-3
size: many
CDR3: CASSSPTGSVSVQSSYNEQFF
DNA: TGTGCCAGCAGCTCCCCCACAGGGTCGGTTAGCGTCCAGAGCTCCTACAATGAGCAGTTCTTC

J: TRBJ2-3
D: TRBD2
V: TRBV20-1
size: -
CDR3: CSARGLGSTDTQYF
DNA: TGCAGTGCTAGGGGACTAGGGAGCACAGATACGCAGTATTTT

J: TRBJ2-6
D: TRBD1
V: TRBV7-3
size: few
CDR3: CASSLKGLGQGSAGANVLTF
DNA: TGTGCCAGCAGCTTAAAAGGACTGGGACAGGGGTCCGCCGGGGCCAACGTCCTGACTTTC

J: TRBJ2-1
D: TRBD1
V: TRBV28
size: -
CDR3: CASSHDREVGNEQFF
DNA: TGTGCCAGCAGCCATGACAGGGAAGTAGGCAATGAGCAGTTCTTC

J: TRBJ2-5
D: TRBD2
V: TRBV20-1
size: many
CDR3: CSALTSGSVQETQYF
DNA: TGCAGTGCACTCACTAGCGGGAGTGTTCAAGAGACCCAGTACTTC

J: TRBJ1-5
D: TRBD1
V: TRBV6-1
size: few
CDR3: CASSQRRQGDQPQHF
DNA: TGTGCCAGCAGTCAACGTAGACAGGGTGATCAGCCCCAGCATTTT

J: TRBJ2-1
D: TRBD2
V: TRBV12-3/TRBV12-4
size: many
CDR3: CASSPTSGSLNEQFF
DNA: TGTGCCAGCAGCCCAACTAGCGGGAGTCTCAATGAGCAGTTCTTC

J: TRBJ1-1
D: -
V: TRBV5-5
size: many
CDR3: CASSLARILNTEAFF
DNA: TGTGCCAGCAGCTTGGCCAGGATACTGAACACTGAAGCTTTCTTT

J: TRBJ2-6
D: TRBD1
V: TRBV28
size: many
CDR3: CASSPNRGRAGANVLTF
DNA: TGTGCCAGCAGTCCCAACAGGGGCCGGGCCGGGGCCAACGTCCTGACTTTC

J: TRBJ2-3
D: TRBD2
V: TRBV19
size: -
CDR3: CASSKLAGFADTQYF
DNA: TGTGCCAGTAGCAAACTAGCGGGATTCGCAGATACGCAGTATTTT

J: TRBJ2-6
D: -
V: TRBV28
size: many
CDR3: CASSLFESSGANVLTF
DNA: TGTGCCAGCAGTTTATTCGAGAGCTCTGGGGCCAACGTCCTGACTTTC

J: TRBJ2-1
D: -
V: TRBV2
size: -
CDR3: CASSERRGSSYNEQFF
DNA: TGTGCCAGCAGTGAAAGGAGGGGAAGCTCCTACAATGAGCAGTTCTTC

J: TRBJ2-7
D: -
V: TRBV7-8
size: many
CDR3: CASSWGHSSYEQYF
DNA: TGTGCCAGCAGCTGGGGACACAGCTCCTACGAGCAGTACTTC

J: TRBJ2-4
D: -
V: TRBV7-8
size: -
CDR3: CASSHVTESANIQYF
DNA: TGTGCCAGCAGCCACGTGACAGAATCAGCAAACATTCAGTACTTC

J: TRBJ1-2
D: -
V: TRBV28
size: many
CDR3: CASSLAQSFYGYTF
DNA: TGTGCCAGCAGTTTGGCCCAAAGCTTCTATGGCTACACCTTC

J: TRBJ2-7
D: TRBD1
V: TRBV5-1
size: -
CDR3: CASSWTGGTYEQYF
DNA: TGCGCCAGCAGCTGGACAGGGGGGACCTACGAGCAGTACTTC

J: TRBJ2-2
D: TRBD2
V: TRBV2
size: -
CDR3: CASSVTSGRFAGELFF
DNA: TGTGCCAGCAGTGTTACTAGCGGGAGATTCGCCGGGGAGCTGTTTTTT

J: TRBJ2-3
D: -
V: TRBV7-9
size: many
CDR3: CASSFENTQYF
DNA: TGTGCCAGCAGCTTTGAAAATACGCAGTATTTT

J: TRBJ1-5
D: -
V: TRBV7-8
size: many
CDR3: CASSLLGRDSNQPQHF
DNA: TGTGCCAGCAGCTTACTAGGGCGGGATAGCAATCAGCCCCAGCATTTT

J: TRBJ2-7
D: -
V: TRBV11-2
size: many
CDR3: CASSLEEWGVGNYEQYF
DNA: TGTGCCAGCAGCTTAGAGGAGTGGGGAGTCGGAAACTACGAGCAGTACTTC

J: TRBJ1-6
D: -
V: TRBV3-1
size: many
CDR3: CASSLRDYSPLHF
DNA: TGTGCCAGCAGCCTACGTGACTATTCACCCCTCCACTTT